A selection of T cell receptor beta chains follows, all from one sample in a study of Graves' ophthalmopathy and Graves' hyperthyroidism. TCRdb reprocessed the multiplex PCR reads with MiXCR, giving one entry per CDR3 protein. The table records a few hundred thousand distinct CDR3 sequences, 15% of them present only once. Sequencing was carried out using peripheral blood. Receptor source: a woman aged 18-35 years with stable Graves' hyperthyroidism. CDR3s include the opening cysteine and the closing phenylalanine or tryptophan.

v_gene	CDR3aa
TRBV2	CASSVGSWDGRGTNYGYTF
TRBV11-1	CASSGRQGADGNQPQHF
TRBV2	CASRGSVPSTEQYF
TRBV20-1	CSARVGLETQYF
TRBV6-5	CASSYREEYGYTF
TRBV14	CASSTWADEQYF
TRBV3-1	CASSQGTGGIYEQYF
TRBV6-2/TRBV6-3	CASSYTGTTEAFF
TRBV20-1	CIRGQNQETQYF
TRBV28	CASSPFPSGGVDSQPQHF
TRBV5-1	CASSLRIQGTEAFF
TRBV20-1	CSARPGPIYGYTF
TRBV6-1	CASSETGRIQYYEQYF
TRBV7-2	CASSPTAGPYEQYF
TRBV25-1	CASSESMTGGPKNGYTF
TRBV19	CASSPQGYVGYTF
TRBV7-9	CASSLAVGNTGELFF
TRBV7-2	CASKPRAGTDFYEQYF
TRBV11-2	CASSLGEWRGQNYGYTF
TRBV7-8	CASSPGGLETQYF
TRBV12-3/TRBV12-4	CASIKDGNIDTQYF
TRBV7-9	CASSWGEVGANVLTF
TRBV6-1	CASSENRGSYEQYF
TRBV5-1	CASSLPGLELFF
TRBV12-3/TRBV12-4	CASSRNVLF
TRBV20-1	CSARGSSGGDQETQYF
TRBV20-1	CSARDRSPLGAPHETQYF
TRBV6-5	CASSYRDRGTEAFF
TRBV19	CASSPRQGSNYGYTF
TRBV11-3	CASSLYRKGYTF
TRBV20-1	CSAFDRASNTEAFF
TRBV27	CASSHDGSTEAFF
TRBV19	CASNPFGADGYTF
TRBV27	CASSLIRARSNSPLHF
TRBV2	CASPVKRGGYTF
TRBV5-1	CASSIRQGGFGEQYF
TRBV20-1	CSAREPGGQPQHF
TRBV12-3/TRBV12-4	CASSPRTVETQYF
TRBV20-1	CSASGAGGTQETQYF
TRBV7-3	CASRTAGYNSPLHF
TRBV24-1	CATSDSRTFLGSKNIQYF
TRBV28	CASSLIVRDGYTF
TRBV6-5	CASSHGTGRNTIYF
TRBV11-3	CASSPRGLGGETQYF
TRBV6-5	CASSRTGLDQPQHF